This T cell receptor beta chain was obtained from a study of cytomegalovirus exposure and HLA in healthy donors. General study findings and limits: The tendency of first-cohort TCR clusters to co-occur in the 110 or so validation repertoires emerged from a later analysis. The study put under 200 TCR beta chains on its list as cytomegalovirus-associated.

Concerning this clone: Its antigen remains unknown.

J was trimmed by 10 bases and V by 0 bases; bases with no gene match: 9. This CDR3 has 15 residues. Per the germline V gene, CDR1 is SGDLS and CDR2 is YYNGEE. Only in-frame clones appear in the TCRdb table, and some are missing; sequencing was by immunoSEQ multiplex PCR. This table holds some 90,000 clones, roughly 89% found once. The chain has TRBV9 and TRBJ2-1; 8 nucleotides agree with TRBD2. The sequence derives from a woman in her twenties or thirties in good health and CMV-seronegative. The sequenced sample consisted of PBMCs. CDR3 sequence: CASSVAALAGKEQFF. The DNA of the CDR3 is TGTGCCAGCAGCGTAGCGGCTCTAGCGGGTAAAGAGCAGTTCTTC.